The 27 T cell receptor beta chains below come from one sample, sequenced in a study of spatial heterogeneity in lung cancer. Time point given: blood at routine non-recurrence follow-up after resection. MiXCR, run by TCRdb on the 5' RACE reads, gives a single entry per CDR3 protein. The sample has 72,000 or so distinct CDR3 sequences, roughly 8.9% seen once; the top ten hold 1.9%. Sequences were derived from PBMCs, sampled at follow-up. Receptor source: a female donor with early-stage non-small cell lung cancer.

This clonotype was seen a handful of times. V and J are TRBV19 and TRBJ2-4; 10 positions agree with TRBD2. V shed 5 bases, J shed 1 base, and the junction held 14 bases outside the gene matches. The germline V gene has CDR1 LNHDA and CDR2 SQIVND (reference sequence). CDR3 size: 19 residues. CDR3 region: CASSPRGASGSYAKNIQYF. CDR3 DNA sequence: TGTGCCAGTAGTCCGCGAGGGGCTAGCGGGAGTTACGCCAAAAACATTCAGTACTTC.

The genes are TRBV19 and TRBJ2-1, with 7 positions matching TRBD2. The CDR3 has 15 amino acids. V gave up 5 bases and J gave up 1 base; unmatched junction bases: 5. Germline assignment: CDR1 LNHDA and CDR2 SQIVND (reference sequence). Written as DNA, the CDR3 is TGTGCCAGTAGTGTTACTAGCGAATCCTACAATGAGCAGTTCTTC. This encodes CASSVTSESYNEQFF.

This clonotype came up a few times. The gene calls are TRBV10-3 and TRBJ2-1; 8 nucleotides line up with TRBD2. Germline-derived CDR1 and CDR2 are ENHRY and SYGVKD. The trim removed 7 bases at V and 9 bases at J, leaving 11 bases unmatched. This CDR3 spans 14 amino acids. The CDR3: CAITSAPGRGEQFF. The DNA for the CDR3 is TGTGCCATCACATCTGCTCCCGGGAGGGGTGAGCAGTTCTTC.

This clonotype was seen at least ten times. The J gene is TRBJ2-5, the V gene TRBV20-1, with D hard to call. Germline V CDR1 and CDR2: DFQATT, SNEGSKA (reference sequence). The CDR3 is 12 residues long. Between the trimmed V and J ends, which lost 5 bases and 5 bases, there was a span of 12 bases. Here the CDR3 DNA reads TGCAGTGCTGATTCCTACGAGGAGACCCAGTACTTC. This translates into CSADSYEETQYF.

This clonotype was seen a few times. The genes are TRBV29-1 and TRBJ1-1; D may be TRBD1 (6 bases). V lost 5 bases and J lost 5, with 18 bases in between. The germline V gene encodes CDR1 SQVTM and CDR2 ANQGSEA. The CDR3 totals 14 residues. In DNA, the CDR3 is TGCAGCGTTAGACTTAGTGGGGGGCGGACTGAAGCTTTCTTT. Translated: CSVRLSGGRTEAFF.

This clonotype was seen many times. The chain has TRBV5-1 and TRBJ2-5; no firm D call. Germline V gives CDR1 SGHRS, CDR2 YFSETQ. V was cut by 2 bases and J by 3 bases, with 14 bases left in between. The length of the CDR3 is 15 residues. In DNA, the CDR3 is TGCGCCAGCAGCTTAGGCGGCTCGGACGAAGAGACCCAGTACTTC. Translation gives CASSLGGSDEETQYF.

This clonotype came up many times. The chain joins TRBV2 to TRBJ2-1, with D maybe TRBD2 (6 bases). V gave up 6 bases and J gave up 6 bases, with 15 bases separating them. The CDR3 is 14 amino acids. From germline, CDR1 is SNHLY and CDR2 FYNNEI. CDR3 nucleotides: TGTGCCAGCAGGCCCTTGGAGGGAGTCAATGAGCAGTTCTTC. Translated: CASRPLEGVNEQFF.

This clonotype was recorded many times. CDR3 amino acids: CAVYRVAENGYTF. CDR3 coding DNA: TGTGCCGTTTACAGGGTTGCGGAGAATGGCTACACCTTC. The chain combines TRBV10-3 with TRBJ1-2, with D maybe TRBD1 (6 bases). Deletions cut 11 bases from V and 6 bases from J, with 19 bases between. This CDR3 region has 13 residues. CDR1 is ENHRY, CDR2 SYGVKD, per germline.

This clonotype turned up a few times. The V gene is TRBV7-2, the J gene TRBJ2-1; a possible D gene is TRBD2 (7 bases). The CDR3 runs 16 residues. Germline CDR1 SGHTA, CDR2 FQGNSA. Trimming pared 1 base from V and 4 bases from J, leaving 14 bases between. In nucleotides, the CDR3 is TGTGCCAGCAGCTTAGAAGCAGGGGAGGGTTACAATGAGCAGTTCTTC. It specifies CASSLEAGEGYNEQFF.

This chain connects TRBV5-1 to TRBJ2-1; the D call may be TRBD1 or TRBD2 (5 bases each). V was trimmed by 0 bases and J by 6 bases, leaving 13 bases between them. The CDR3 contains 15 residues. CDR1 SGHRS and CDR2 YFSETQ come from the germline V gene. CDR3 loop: CASSLEAGSLNEQFF. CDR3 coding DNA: TGCGCCAGCAGCTTGGAGGCAGGGAGCCTCAATGAGCAGTTCTTC.

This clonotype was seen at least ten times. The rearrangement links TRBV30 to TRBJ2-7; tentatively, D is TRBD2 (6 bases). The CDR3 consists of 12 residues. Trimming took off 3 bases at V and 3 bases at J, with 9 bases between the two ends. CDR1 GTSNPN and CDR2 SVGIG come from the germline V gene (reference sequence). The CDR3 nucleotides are TGTGCCTGGAGCCGGAGGGTCTACGAGCAGTACTTC. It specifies CAWSRRVYEQYF.

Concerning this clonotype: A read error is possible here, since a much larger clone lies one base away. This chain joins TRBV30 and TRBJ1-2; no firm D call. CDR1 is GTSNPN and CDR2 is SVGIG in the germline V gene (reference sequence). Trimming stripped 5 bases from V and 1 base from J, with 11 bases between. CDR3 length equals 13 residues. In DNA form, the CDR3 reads TGTGCCTGGGACCTGGAGATTAACTATGGCTACACCTTC. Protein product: CAWDLEINYGYTF.

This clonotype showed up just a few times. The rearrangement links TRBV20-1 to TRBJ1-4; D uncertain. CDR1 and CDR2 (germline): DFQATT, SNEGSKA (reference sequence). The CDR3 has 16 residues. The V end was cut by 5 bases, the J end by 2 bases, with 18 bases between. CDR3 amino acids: CSARTNPPATNEKLFF. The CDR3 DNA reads TGCAGTGCTCGGACGAACCCCCCGGCGACTAATGAAAAACTGTTTTTT.

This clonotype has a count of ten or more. Written as DNA, the CDR3 is TGTGCCAGCTCACCCCGGCAGAAAGGCGATTTTAATGAGCAGTTCTTC. It translates to CASSPRQKGDFNEQFF. The chain combines TRBV18 with TRBJ2-1; D gene unclear. The CDR3 has 16 amino acids. The V end lost 3 bases, the J end lost 7 bases, and 19 bases lay between the germline ends. Germline-derived CDR1 and CDR2 are KGHSH and LQKENI.

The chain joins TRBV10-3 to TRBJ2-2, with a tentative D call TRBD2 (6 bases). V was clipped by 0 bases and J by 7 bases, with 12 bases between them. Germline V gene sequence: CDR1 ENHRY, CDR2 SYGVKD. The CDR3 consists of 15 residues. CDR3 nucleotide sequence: TGTGCCATCAGTGAGTCGAGCGAGGAGGGCGGGGAGCTGTTTTTT. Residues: CAISESSEEGGELFF.

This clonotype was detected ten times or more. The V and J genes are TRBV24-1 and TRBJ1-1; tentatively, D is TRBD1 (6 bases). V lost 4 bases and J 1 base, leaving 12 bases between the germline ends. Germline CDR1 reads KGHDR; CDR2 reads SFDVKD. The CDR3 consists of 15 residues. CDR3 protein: CATSEGSGQNTEAFF. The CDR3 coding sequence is TGTGCCACCAGTGAGGGTTCGGGACAGAACACTGAAGCTTTCTTT.

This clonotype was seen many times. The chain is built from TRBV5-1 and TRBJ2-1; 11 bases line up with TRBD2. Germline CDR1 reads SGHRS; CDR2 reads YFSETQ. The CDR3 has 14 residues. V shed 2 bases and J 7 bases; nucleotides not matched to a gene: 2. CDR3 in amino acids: CASSFASGRNEQFF. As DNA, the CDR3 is TGCGCCAGCAGCTTCGCTAGCGGGAGGAATGAGCAGTTCTTC.

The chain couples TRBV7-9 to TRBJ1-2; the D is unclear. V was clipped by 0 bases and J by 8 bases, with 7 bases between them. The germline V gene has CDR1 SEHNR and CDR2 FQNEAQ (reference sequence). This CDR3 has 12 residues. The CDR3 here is CASSLAERGYTF. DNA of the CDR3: TGTGCCAGCAGCTTAGCTGAGAGGGGCTACACCTTC.

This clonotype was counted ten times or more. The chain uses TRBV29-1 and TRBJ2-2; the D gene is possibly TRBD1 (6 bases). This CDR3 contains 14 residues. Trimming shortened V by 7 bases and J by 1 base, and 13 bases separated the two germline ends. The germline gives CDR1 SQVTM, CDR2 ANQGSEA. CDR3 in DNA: TGCAGCGCCAAACCGACAGGGAACACCGGGGAGCTGTTTTTT. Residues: CSAKPTGNTGELFF.

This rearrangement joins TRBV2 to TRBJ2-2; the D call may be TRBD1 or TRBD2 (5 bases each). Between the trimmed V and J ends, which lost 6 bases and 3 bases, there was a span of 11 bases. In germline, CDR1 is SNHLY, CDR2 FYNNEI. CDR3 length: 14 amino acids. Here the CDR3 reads CASRETGHTGELFF. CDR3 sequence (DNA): TGTGCCAGCAGGGAAACGGGACACACCGGGGAGCTGTTTTTT.

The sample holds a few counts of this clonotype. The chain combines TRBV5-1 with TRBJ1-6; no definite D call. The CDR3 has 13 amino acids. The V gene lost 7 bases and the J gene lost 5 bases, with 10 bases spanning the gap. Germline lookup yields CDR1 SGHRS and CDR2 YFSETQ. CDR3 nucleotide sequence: TGCGCCAGCGGATCAGAGGATAATTCACCCCTCCACTTT. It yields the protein CASGSEDNSPLHF.

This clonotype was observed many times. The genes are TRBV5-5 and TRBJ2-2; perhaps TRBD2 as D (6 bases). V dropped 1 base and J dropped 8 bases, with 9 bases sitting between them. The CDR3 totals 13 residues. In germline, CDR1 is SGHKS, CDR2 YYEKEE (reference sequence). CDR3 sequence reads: CASSLFAGGELFF. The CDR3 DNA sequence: TGTGCCAGCAGCTTGTTTGCGGGAGGGGAGCTGTTTTTT.

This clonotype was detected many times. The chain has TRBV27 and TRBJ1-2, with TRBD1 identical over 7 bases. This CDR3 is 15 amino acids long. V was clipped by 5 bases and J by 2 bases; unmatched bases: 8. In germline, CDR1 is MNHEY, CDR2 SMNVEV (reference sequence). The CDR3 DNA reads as TGTGCCAGCAGTACCTCGCAGGGGGTGAACTATGGCTACACCTTC. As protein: CASSTSQGVNYGYTF.

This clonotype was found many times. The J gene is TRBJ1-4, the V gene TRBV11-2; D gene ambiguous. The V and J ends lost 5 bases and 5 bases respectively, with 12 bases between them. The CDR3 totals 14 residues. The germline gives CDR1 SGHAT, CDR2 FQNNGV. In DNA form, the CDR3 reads TGTGCCAGCAGCCGGGGATCCCAGAATGAAAAACTGTTTTTT. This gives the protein CASSRGSQNEKLFF.

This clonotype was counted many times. CDR3 protein: CASTLGQGGNIQYF. CDR3 bases: TGTGCCAGCACCCTAGGACAGGGGGGAAACATTCAGTACTTC. The chain is built from TRBV28 and TRBJ2-4; 10 nucleotides align to TRBD1. The CDR3 is made up of 14 amino acids. Germline trimming cut 7 bases from V and 6 bases from J; bases unmatched to any gene: 6. Germline CDR1 MDHEN, CDR2 SYDVKM. The whole variable domain, remainder taken from reference TRBV28 and TRBJ2-4, is DVKVTQSSRYLVKRTGEKVFLECVQDMDHENMFWYRQDPGLGLRLIYFSYDVKMKEKGDIPEGYSVSREKKERFSLILESASTNQTSMYLCASTLGQGGNIQYFGAGTRLSVL.

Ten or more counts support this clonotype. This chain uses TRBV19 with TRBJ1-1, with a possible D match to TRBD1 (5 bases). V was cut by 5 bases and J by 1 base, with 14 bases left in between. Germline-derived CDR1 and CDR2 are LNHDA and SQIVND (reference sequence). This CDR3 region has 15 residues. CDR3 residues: CASSSNGGPNTEAFF. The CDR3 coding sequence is TGTGCCAGTAGTTCCAACGGGGGACCGAACACTGAAGCTTTCTTT.

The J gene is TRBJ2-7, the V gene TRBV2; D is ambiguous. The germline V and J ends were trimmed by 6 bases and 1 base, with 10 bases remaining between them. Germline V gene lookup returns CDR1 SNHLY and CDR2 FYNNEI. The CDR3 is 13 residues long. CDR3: CASSRIESYEQYF. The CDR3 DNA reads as TGTGCCAGCAGCCGAATTGAGTCCTACGAGCAGTACTTC.